This T cell receptor (beta chain) was profiled in a study of cytomegalovirus exposure and HLA in healthy donors. General observations from the study: As was reported, the classifier diagnosed cytomegalovirus status with high specificity and sensitivity. In a later analysis, TCR beta V- and J-gene trimming was associated with a missense DCLRE1C variant. Many donors shared some public TCRs, even though most TCR sequences were rare. Among donors in an Asian-associated ancestry cluster, a later analysis reportedly found fewer N-insertions than the roughly 700-donor mean.

The study ran its PCR with 60 Vbeta and 13 Jbeta primers. Assay: immunoSEQ multiplex PCR; the TCRdb copy retains only in-frame clones and omits some. The table records roughly 120,000 clones, roughly 80% of them present only once. This clone was seen a handful of times. Its antigen is as yet unknown. Sequencing used PBMCs. This sequence was found in a man under 40 in good health and CMV-seronegative.

The CDR3 DNA follows: TGTGCCAGCAGCTTAGTATCGACAGGCCGCACAGATACGCAGTATTTT. The encoded protein is CASSLVSTGRTDTQYF. This sequence joins TRBV7-9 and TRBJ2-3; possibly TRBD1 for D (6 bases). Trimming removed 1 base at V and 1 base at J, with 12 bases between. The germline V gene has CDR1 SEHNR and CDR2 FQNEAQ (reference sequence). The CDR3 runs 16 residues.